One and the same sample provided the 32 T cell receptor beta chains below, sequenced in a study of T cell responses to AZD1222 COVID-19 vaccine. The repertoire was sequenced with immunoSEQ multiplex PCR; TCRdb's copy has only in-frame clones and lacks some. Here the sample spans 95,000 to 100,000 clones, 90% being singletons. This specimen was peripheral blood, taken on day 0 of AZD1222 vaccination. These receptors originate from an adult in good health.

DNA for the CDR3: TGTGCCAGCAGTTGGGGGCGTGGGAATGAGCAGTTCTTC. Protein: CASSWGRGNEQFF. The V and J genes are TRBV27 and TRBJ2-1, with a weak D call TRBD1 (6 bases). The germline V and J ends were trimmed by 4 bases and 7 bases, with 11 bases remaining between them. Per the germline V gene, CDR1 is MNHEY and CDR2 is SMNVEV (reference sequence). The CDR3 consists of 13 residues.

CDR3 DNA: TGTGCCAGCAGCTTGGACAGCGCTACGAACTATGGCTACACCTTC. It translates to CASSLDSATNYGYTF. The V and J genes are TRBV11-2 and TRBJ1-2; D possibly corresponds to TRBD1 (6 bases). CDR1 and CDR2 (germline): SGHAT, FQNNGV. V was shortened by 3 bases and J by 2 bases, with 13 bases between the two germline ends. The length of the CDR3 is 15 residues.

The gene calls are TRBV16 and TRBJ1-1; 9 nucleotides line up with TRBD1. Trimming cost V 4 bases and J 5 bases; bases outside gene matches: 8. The CDR3 is made up of 15 amino acids. CDR1 is KGHSY and CDR2 is FQNENV in the germline V gene. CDR3 sequence (DNA): TGTGCCAGCAGCCGCAAGGACAGGGGTGGGACTGAAGCTTTCTTT. Amino acids: CASSRKDRGGTEAFF.

This sequence joins TRBV11-3 and TRBJ2-1; TRBD2 aligns across 9 bases. CDR1 is SGHNT and CDR2 is YENEEA in the germline V gene. CDR3 size: 17 residues. The ends lost 5 bases at V and 5 bases at J; junction bases unmatched: 13. The CDR3 is CASSARMSGGPDNEQFF. The CDR3, as DNA: TGTGCCAGCAGCGCGAGGATGAGCGGGGGGCCTGACAATGAGCAGTTCTTC.

This rearrangement joins TRBV6-5 to TRBJ1-3; D gene uncertain. This CDR3 region has 15 residues. CDR1 and CDR2 from the germline V gene are MNHEY and SVGAGI. V lost 6 bases to trimming and J lost 0 bases, with 12 bases between them. The CDR3 loop is CASSVTGFSGNTIYF. In DNA, the CDR3 is TGTGCCAGCAGCGTTACCGGCTTCTCTGGAAACACCATATATTTT.

As to this clone: Other nucleotide sequences from this sample produce the same CDR3. The chain is built from TRBV7-9 and TRBJ2-1, with TRBD2 matching over 9 bases. The J segment lost 4 bases and the V segment lost 0 bases, leaving 4 bases of the junction unmatched. This CDR3 is 16 amino acids long. CDR1 and CDR2 from the germline V gene are SEHNR and FQNEAQ (reference sequence). The DNA of the CDR3 is TGTGCCAGCAGCTTAGCGCTAGCGGGGACTTACAATGAGCAGTTCTTC. Protein product: CASSLALAGTYNEQFF. The full variable domain, completed using reference TRBV7-9 and TRBJ2-1, is DTGVSQNPRHKITKRGQNVTFRCDPISEHNRLYWYRQTLGQGPEFLTYFQNEAQLEKSRLLSDRFSAERPKGSFSTLEIQRTEQGDSAMYLCASSLALAGTYNEQFFGPGTRLTVL.

The genes are TRBV6-2 or TRBV6-3 and TRBJ2-1; tentatively, D is TRBD2 (6 bases). The V gene lost 1 base and the J gene lost 4 bases, with 11 bases spanning the gap. CDR3 length: 15 amino acids. Germline V CDR1 and CDR2: MNHEY, SVGEGT. The CDR3 reads CASSYYAGPYNEQFF. DNA for the CDR3: TGTGCCAGCAGTTACTATGCGGGGCCTTACAATGAGCAGTTCTTC.

This rearrangement joins TRBV7-9 to TRBJ1-5, with D hard to call. This CDR3 comprises 13 residues. Trimming cost V 3 bases and J 1 base, with 4 bases left between them. Germline V gene sequence: CDR1 SEHNR, CDR2 FQNEAQ (reference sequence). CDR3 loop: CASSLDSNQPQHF. The CDR3 bases are TGTGCCAGCAGCTTGGACAGCAATCAGCCCCAGCATTTT.

The chain recombines TRBV7-2 with TRBJ1-5, with no clear D. Trimming took 3 bases from V and 5 from J, leaving 8 bases between them. Germline V CDR1 and CDR2: SGHTA, FQGNSA. The CDR3 has 13 amino acids. The chain's CDR3 is CASSFLVDQPQHF. CDR3 DNA sequence: TGTGCCAGCAGCTTTCTTGTCGATCAGCCCCAGCATTTT.

In this sample, this clone turned up a few times. CDR3 residues: CASRRGRGDTEAFF. In DNA form, the CDR3 reads TGCGCCAGCCGAAGGGGGCGAGGGGACACTGAAGCTTTCTTT. The rearrangement joins TRBV4-1 to TRBJ1-1; 7 bases align to TRBD1. J lost 3 bases, V lost 8 bases, and 9 bases had no gene match. Looked up from germline, CDR1 is MGHRA and CDR2 is YSYEKL. The CDR3 runs to 14 residues.

The chain carries TRBV7-6 and TRBJ2-7; 10 nucleotides align to TRBD1. CDR1 and CDR2 from the germline V gene are SGHVS and FNYEAQ. V trimming: 4 bases; J trimming: 5 bases; junction bases outside the gene matches: 11. The CDR3 is made up of 16 amino acids. The CDR3 reads CASSSGGTGDLDEQYF. For the CDR3, the DNA is TGTGCCAGCAGCTCCGGTGGGACAGGGGATTTAGACGAGCAGTACTTC. Full variable domain (remainder filled in from reference TRBV7-6 and TRBJ2-7): GAGVSQSPRYKVTKRGQDVALRCDPISGHVSLYWYRQALGQGPEFLTYFNYEAQQDKSGLPNDRFSAERPEGSISTLTIQRTEQRDSAMYRCASSSGGTGDLDEQYFGPGTRLTVT.

The V call is TRBV6-5, the J call TRBJ2-7, with 8 bases fitting TRBD1. J lost 5 bases, V lost 6 bases, and 9 bases had no gene match. This CDR3 spans 14 amino acids. Looked up from germline, CDR1 is MNHEY and CDR2 is SVGAGI. The CDR3, as DNA: TGTGCCAGCAGGTCCGGACAGGGTATCAACGAGCAGTACTTC. Encoded protein: CASRSGQGINEQYF.

CDR3 sequence (DNA): TGTGCCAGCAGTGCAAACGGACAGGGGGCTAATGAAAAACTGTTTTTT. Translation: CASSANGQGANEKLFF. The rearrangement uses TRBV2 and TRBJ1-4; TRBD1 matches 10 bases. CDR3 length equals 16 residues. V shed 4 bases and J 3 bases; nucleotides not matched to a gene: 5. Germline V gives CDR1 SNHLY, CDR2 FYNNEI. Filled out from reference TRBV2 and TRBJ1-4, the complete variable domain reads EPEVTQTPSHQVTQMGQEVILRCVPISNHLYFYWYRQILGQKVEFLVSFYNNEISEKSEIFDDQFSVERPDGSNFTLKIRSTKLEDSAMYFCASSANGQGANEKLFFGSGTQLSVL.

This rearrangement joins TRBV27 to TRBJ2-7; D gene unclear. Trimming stripped 5 bases from V and 0 bases from J, with 5 bases between. This CDR3 region has 12 residues. The V gene's germline CDR1 is MNHEY and CDR2 SMNVEV (reference sequence). The CDR3 DNA is TGTGCCAGCAGTCCGCCCTCCTACGAGCAGTACTTC. Encoded protein: CASSPPSYEQYF.

This chain uses TRBV6-5 with TRBJ2-7; no firm D call. V lost 3 bases to trimming and J lost 3 bases, with 3 bases between them. This CDR3 is 11 amino acids long. The germline CDR1 and CDR2 sequences are MNHEY and SVGAGI. The CDR3 region is CASSYRYEQYF. Here the CDR3 DNA reads TGTGCCAGCAGTTATCGCTACGAGCAGTACTTC.

The CDR3 region has the DNA TGCGCCAGCAGCTTGTTCGGGACAGGTCCCTCTGGGGCCAACGTCCTGACTTTC. Protein product: CASSLFGTGPSGANVLTF. The chain links TRBV5-1 to TRBJ2-6, with 8 nucleotides matching TRBD1. There are 18 residues in the CDR3. The germline V gene encodes CDR1 SGHRS and CDR2 YFSETQ. J gave up 0 bases and V 1 base, and 6 bases lay outside the gene matches.

The CDR3 here is CASSESIGWGLGDTEAFF. The CDR3 DNA reads TGCGCCAGCAGTGAGTCGATCGGCTGGGGTCTCGGGGACACTGAAGCTTTCTTT. The V call is TRBV10-2, the J call TRBJ1-1; D is ambiguous. In germline, CDR1 is WSHSY, CDR2 SAAADI. V dropped 0 bases and J dropped 3 bases, with 20 bases sitting between them. The CDR3 loop spans 18 amino acids.

The chain has TRBV5-1 and TRBJ1-5; D unclear. Germline V gene sequence: CDR1 SGHRS, CDR2 YFSETQ. V gave up 5 bases and J gave up 6 bases, with 9 bases separating them. This CDR3 has 12 residues. CDR3 amino acids: CASSEGGQPQHF. CDR3 nucleotides: TGCGCCAGCAGTGAGGGTGGTCAGCCCCAGCATTTT. The full variable domain, rest sourced from reference TRBV5-1 and TRBJ1-5, is KAGVTQTPRYLIKTRGQQVTLSCSPISGHRSVSWYQQTPGQGLQFLFEYFSETQRNKGNFPGRFSGRQFSNSRSEMNVSTLELGDSALYLCASSEGGQPQHFGDGTRLSIL.

The chain is built from TRBV10-3 and TRBJ2-3; no clear D gene. The germline gives CDR1 ENHRY, CDR2 SYGVKD. V was pared by 8 bases and J by 3 bases, with 15 bases between. This CDR3 contains 14 residues. The CDR3 protein is CAIGAPATTDTQYF. CDR3 sequence (DNA): TGTGCCATCGGCGCCCCCGCCACAACAGATACGCAGTATTTT.

This chain uses TRBV9 with TRBJ1-1, with no clear D. The CDR3 spans 13 residues. V lost 2 bases to trimming and J lost 1 base, with 6 bases between them. Germline V CDR1 and CDR2: SGDLS, YYNGEE. The CDR3 nucleotides read TGTGCCAGCAGCGTGACGGGGAACACTGAAGCTTTCTTT. Residues: CASSVTGNTEAFF. Supplemented by reference TRBV9 and TRBJ1-1, the full variable domain reads DSGVTQTPKHLITATGQRVTLRCSPRSGDLSVYWYQQSLDQGLQFLIQYYNGEERAKGNILERFSAQQFPDLHSELNLSSLELGDSALYFCASSVTGNTEAFFGQGTRLTVV.

As DNA, the CDR3 is TGTGCCAGCAGTTTAGCTAGTGAATCAGCCCCCTCTGGAAACACCATATATTTT. The encoded protein is CASSLASESAPSGNTIYF. This chain links TRBV28 with TRBJ1-3; D is unresolved. In germline, CDR1 is MDHEN, CDR2 SYDVKM. V was shortened by 2 bases and J by 0 bases, with 17 bases between the two germline ends. The CDR3 runs to 18 residues.

The V call is TRBV10-3, the J call TRBJ2-7; the match to TRBD1 covers 7 bases. The CDR3 sequence is 12 residues long. The ends lost 11 bases at V and 2 bases at J; junction bases unmatched: 6. CDR1 and CDR2 (germline): ENHRY, SYGVKD. The CDR3 loop reads CAAGDSTYEQYF. As DNA, the CDR3 is TGTGCCGCCGGGGACAGTACCTACGAGCAGTACTTC.

This sequence joins TRBV10-3 and TRBJ2-1, with D unresolved. The CDR3 runs 11 residues. Per the germline V gene, CDR1 is ENHRY and CDR2 is SYGVKD. V shed 4 bases and J shed 2 bases, with 0 bases lying between them. CDR3 bases: TGTGCCATCAGTGCCTACAATGAGCAGTTCTTC. Amino acid sequence: CAISAYNEQFF.

The genes are TRBV6-1 and TRBJ1-1; D is undetermined. The V end was cut by 2 bases, the J end by 10 bases, with 20 bases between. The germline gives CDR1 MNHNS, CDR2 SASEGT. The CDR3 extends over 15 amino acids. CDR3 residues: CASSESDRARFSAFF. For the CDR3, the DNA is TGTGCCAGCAGTGAATCCGACCGCGCGAGGTTTTCAGCTTTCTTT.

The chain couples TRBV2 to TRBJ1-2, with 8 bases fitting TRBD1. Germline CDR1 reads SNHLY; CDR2 reads FYNNEI. V lost 6 bases to trimming and J lost 4 bases; unmatched junction nucleotides: 10. This CDR3 contains 15 residues. The CDR3 region is CASSKGQAEGYGYTF. The CDR3 DNA follows: TGTGCCAGCAGCAAGGGACAGGCAGAGGGCTATGGCTACACCTTC.

The chain joins TRBV29-1 to TRBJ2-3, with TRBD2 matching over 13 bases. After removal of 7 bases from V and 5 bases from J, the junction contained 6 bases not matched to a gene. This CDR3 is built from 14 residues. Looked up from germline, CDR1 is SQVTM and CDR2 is ANQGSEA. The chain's CDR3 is CSGHGLAGVDTQYF. The CDR3 coding sequence is TGCAGCGGACACGGACTAGCGGGGGTAGATACGCAGTATTTT.

This chain uses TRBV5-5 with TRBJ1-4; D uncertain. The CDR3 has 15 amino acids. Between the trimmed V and J ends, which lost 5 bases and 0 bases, there was a span of 11 bases. CDR1 is SGHKS and CDR2 is YYEKEE in the germline V gene (reference sequence). The CDR3 region has the DNA TGTGCCAGCAGATATACCACGGCAACTAATGAAAAACTGTTTTTT. It translates to CASRYTTATNEKLFF.

The V call is TRBV28, the J call TRBJ1-1; no reliable D call. In germline, CDR1 is MDHEN, CDR2 SYDVKM. Between the trimmed V and J ends, which lost 2 bases and 11 bases, there was a span of 15 bases. The CDR3 length is 13 residues. CDR3 sequence reads: CASSLSRRVAAFF. The CDR3 DNA reads as TGTGCCAGCAGTTTAAGCAGGAGGGTCGCGGCTTTCTTT.

Notes on this clone: One end of the junction does not line up with germline, which may come from a read error. The gene calls are TRBV14 and TRBJ2-6, with D possibly being TRBD1 (6 bases). Germline V lookup: CDR1 SGHDN, CDR2 FVKESK. The CDR3 sequence is 12 residues long. The CDR3 spells CASSLGGNVLTF. Written as DNA, the CDR3 is TGTGCCAGCAGCCTAGGGGGCAACGTCCTGACTTTC.

This clone was counted a single time. The rearrangement joins TRBV12-3 or TRBV12-4 to TRBJ2-5; D uncertain. Trimming stripped 2 bases from V and 2 bases from J, with 6 bases between. This CDR3 has 13 amino acids. This chain's CDR3 is CASSLLFQETQYF. The DNA of the CDR3 is TGTGCCAGCAGTTTACTGTTTCAAGAGACCCAGTACTTC.

J is TRBJ2-7 and V is TRBV27; TRBD1 is a possible D gene (6 bases). Trimming took 5 bases from V and 2 from J, leaving 22 bases between them. Germline CDR1 and CDR2: MNHEY and SMNVEV (reference sequence). The CDR3 runs 17 residues. The CDR3 sequence: CASSKRTAQAGTYEQYF. The CDR3 DNA is TGTGCCAGCAGTAAAAGGACAGCCCAGGCAGGTACCTACGAGCAGTACTTC.

V and J are TRBV27 and TRBJ1-5, with a tentative D call TRBD1 (6 bases). Germline loops: CDR1 MNHEY, CDR2 SMNVEV (reference sequence). The CDR3 length is 14 residues. Trimming pared 5 bases from V and 4 bases from J, leaving 12 bases between. The DNA of the CDR3 is TGTGCCAGCAGTAGGGGGGCAGATAATCAGCCCCAGCATTTT. Its protein product is CASSRGADNQPQHF.